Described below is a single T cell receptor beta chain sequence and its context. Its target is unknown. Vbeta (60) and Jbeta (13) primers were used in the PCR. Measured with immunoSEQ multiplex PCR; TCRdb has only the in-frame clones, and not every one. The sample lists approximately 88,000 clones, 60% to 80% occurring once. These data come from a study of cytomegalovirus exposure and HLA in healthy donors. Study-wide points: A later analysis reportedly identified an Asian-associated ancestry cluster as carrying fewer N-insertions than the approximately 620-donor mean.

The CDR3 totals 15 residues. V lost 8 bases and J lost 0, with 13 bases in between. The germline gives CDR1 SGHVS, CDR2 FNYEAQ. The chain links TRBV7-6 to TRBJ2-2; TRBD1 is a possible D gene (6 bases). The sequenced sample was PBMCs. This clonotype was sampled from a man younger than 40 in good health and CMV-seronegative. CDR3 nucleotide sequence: TGTGCCAGCCGCGAAGGGGGAGCGAACACCGGGGAGCTGTTTTTT. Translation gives CASREGGANTGELFF.